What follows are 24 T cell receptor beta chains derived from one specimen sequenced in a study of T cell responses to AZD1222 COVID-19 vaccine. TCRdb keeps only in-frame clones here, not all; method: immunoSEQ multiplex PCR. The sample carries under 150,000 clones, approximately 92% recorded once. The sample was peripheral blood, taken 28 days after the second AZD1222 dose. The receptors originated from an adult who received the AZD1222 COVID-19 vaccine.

Here the CDR3 DNA reads TGTGCCAGCATCGGGAAGAACTCCTACAATGAGCAGTTCTTC. Its protein is CASIGKNSYNEQFF. The chain has TRBV5-8 and TRBJ2-1; TRBD2 might be the D (5 bases). The germline V gene has CDR1 SGHTS and CDR2 YDEGEE. The CDR3 covers 14 residues. The germline V and J ends were trimmed by 6 bases and 0 bases, with 10 bases remaining between them. Full variable domain (missing parts from reference TRBV5-8 and TRBJ2-1): EAGVTQSPTHLIKTRGQQATLRCSPISGHTSVYWYQQALGLGLQFLLWYDEGEERNRGNFPPRFSGRQFPNYSSELNVNALELEDSALYLCASIGKNSYNEQFFGPGTRLTVL.

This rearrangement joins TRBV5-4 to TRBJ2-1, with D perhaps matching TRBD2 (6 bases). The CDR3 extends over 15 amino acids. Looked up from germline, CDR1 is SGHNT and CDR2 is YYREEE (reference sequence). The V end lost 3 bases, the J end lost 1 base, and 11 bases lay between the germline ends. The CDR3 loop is CASSSVAESYNEQFF. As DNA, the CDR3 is TGTGCCAGCAGCTCGGTAGCGGAATCCTACAATGAGCAGTTCTTC.

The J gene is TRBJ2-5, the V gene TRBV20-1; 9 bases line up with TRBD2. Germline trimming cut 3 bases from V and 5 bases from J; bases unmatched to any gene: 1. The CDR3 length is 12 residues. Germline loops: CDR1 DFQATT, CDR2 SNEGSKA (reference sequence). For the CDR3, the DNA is TGCAGTGCTAGTACTAGCGGGGAGACCCAGTACTTC. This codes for CSASTSGETQYF.

The CDR3 is CASSYSRQTLRNEQFF. CDR3 coding DNA: TGTGCCAGCAGTTACTCGAGACAGACCCTCCGCAATGAGCAGTTCTTC. J is TRBJ2-1 and V is TRBV6-6, with a weak D call TRBD1 (5 bases). The CDR3 runs to 16 residues. Germline CDR1 MNHNY, CDR2 SVGAGI (reference sequence). Trimming left V 0 bases short and J 6 bases short, with 15 bases between.

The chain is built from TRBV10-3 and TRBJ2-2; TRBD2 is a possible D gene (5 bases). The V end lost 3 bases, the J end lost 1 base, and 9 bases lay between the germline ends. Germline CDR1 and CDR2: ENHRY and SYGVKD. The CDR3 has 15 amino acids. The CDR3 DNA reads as TGTGCCATCAGTGACGTAGCGCAGAACACCGGGGAGCTGTTTTTT. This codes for CAISDVAQNTGELFF.

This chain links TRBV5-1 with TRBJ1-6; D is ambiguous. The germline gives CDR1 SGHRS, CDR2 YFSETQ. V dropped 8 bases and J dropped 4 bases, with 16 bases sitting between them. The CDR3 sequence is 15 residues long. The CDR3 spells CASSAGGEYNSPLHF. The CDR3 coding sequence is TGCGCCAGTAGTGCGGGCGGCGAATATAATTCACCCCTCCACTTT.

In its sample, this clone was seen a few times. The CDR3 reads CASSYDRGEGYTF. In DNA, the CDR3 is TGTGCCAGCAGTTACGACAGGGGAGAGGGCTACACCTTC. This chain uses TRBV6-5 with TRBJ1-2; 8 nucleotides agree with TRBD1. The CDR3 contains 13 residues. The V and J ends lost 2 bases and 8 bases, in that order; junction bases with no gene match: 4. CDR1 is MNHEY, CDR2 SVGAGI, per germline.

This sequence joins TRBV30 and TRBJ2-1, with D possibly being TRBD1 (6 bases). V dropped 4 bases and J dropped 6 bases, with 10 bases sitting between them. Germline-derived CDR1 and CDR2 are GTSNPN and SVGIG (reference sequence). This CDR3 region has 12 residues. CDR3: CAWTVGANEQFF. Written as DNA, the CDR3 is TGTGCCTGGACTGTGGGGGCCAATGAGCAGTTCTTC.

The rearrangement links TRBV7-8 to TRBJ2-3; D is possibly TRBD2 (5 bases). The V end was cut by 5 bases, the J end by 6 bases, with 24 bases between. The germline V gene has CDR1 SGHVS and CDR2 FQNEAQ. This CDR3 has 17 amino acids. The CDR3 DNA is TGTGCCAGCAGCCGATCAATCGGGGTTCCGCAGTCCGATACGCAGTATTTT. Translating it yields CASSRSIGVPQSDTQYF.

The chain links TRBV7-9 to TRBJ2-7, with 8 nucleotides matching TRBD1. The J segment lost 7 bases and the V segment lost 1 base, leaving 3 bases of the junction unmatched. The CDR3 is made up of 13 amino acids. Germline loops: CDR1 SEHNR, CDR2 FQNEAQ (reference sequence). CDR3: CASSLDRGREQYF. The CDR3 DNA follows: TGTGCCAGCAGCTTAGACAGGGGGAGGGAGCAGTACTTC.

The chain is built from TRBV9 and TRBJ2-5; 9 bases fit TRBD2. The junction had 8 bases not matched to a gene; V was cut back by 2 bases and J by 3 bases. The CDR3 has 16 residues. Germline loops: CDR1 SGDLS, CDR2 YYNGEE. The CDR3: CASSVLGGLAEETQYF. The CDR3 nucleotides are TGTGCCAGCAGCGTCCTTGGGGGACTAGCAGAAGAGACCCAGTACTTC.

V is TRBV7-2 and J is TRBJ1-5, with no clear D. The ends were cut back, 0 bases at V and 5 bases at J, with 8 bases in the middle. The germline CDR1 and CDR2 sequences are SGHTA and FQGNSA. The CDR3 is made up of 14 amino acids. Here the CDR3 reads CASSLAGVDQPQHF. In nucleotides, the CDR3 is TGTGCCAGCAGCTTAGCGGGAGTTGATCAGCCCCAGCATTTT.

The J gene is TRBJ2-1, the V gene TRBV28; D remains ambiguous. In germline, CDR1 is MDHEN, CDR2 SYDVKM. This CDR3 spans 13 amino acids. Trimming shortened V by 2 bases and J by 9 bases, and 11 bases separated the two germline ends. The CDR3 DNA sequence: TGTGCCAGCAGTTTAGTCTTGCGGACTGAGCAGTTCTTC. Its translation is CASSLVLRTEQFF.

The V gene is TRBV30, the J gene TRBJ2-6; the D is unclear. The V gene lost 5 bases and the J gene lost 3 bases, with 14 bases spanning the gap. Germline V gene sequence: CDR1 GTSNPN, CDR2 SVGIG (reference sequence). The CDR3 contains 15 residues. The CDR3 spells CAWDPRPRGANVLTF. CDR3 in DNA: TGTGCCTGGGACCCGAGACCTCGTGGGGCCAACGTCCTGACTTTC.

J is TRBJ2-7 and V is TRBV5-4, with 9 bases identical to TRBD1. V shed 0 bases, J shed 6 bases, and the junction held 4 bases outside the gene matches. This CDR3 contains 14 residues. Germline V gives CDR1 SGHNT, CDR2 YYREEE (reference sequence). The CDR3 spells CASSLALTGGEQYF. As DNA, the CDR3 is TGTGCCAGCAGCTTGGCCTTGACAGGGGGCGAGCAGTACTTC.

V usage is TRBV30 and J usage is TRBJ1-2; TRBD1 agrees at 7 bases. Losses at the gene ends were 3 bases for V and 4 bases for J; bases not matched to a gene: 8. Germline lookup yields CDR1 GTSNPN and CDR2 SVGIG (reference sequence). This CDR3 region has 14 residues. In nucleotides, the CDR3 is TGTGCCTGGAGGAACAGGGGCGGGCTCTATGGCTACACCTTC. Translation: CAWRNRGGLYGYTF.

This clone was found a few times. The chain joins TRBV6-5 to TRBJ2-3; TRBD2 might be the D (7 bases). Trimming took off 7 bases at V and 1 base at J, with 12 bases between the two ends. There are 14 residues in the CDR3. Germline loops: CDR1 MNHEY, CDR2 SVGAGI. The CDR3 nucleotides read TGTGCCAGCAACCCGCGGGGGCGCACAGATACGCAGTATTTT. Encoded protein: CASNPRGRTDTQYF.

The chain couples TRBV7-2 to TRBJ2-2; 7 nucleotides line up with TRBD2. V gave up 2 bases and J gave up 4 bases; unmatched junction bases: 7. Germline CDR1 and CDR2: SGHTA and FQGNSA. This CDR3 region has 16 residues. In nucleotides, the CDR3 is TGTGCCAGCAGCTTAAGAAGAAGCGGGGTCACCGGGGAGCTGTTTTTT. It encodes CASSLRRSGVTGELFF.

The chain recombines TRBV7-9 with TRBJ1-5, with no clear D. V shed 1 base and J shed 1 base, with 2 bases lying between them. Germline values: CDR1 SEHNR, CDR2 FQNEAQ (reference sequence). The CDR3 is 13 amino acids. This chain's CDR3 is CASSLESNQPQHF. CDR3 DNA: TGTGCCAGCAGCTTAGAAAGCAATCAGCCCCAGCATTTT.

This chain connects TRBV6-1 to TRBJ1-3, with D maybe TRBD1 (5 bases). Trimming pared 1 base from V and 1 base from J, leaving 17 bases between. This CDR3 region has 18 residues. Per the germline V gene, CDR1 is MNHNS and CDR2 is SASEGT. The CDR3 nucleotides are TGTGCCAGCAGTGAAGAGGTGGTGGGGCCGACATCTGGAAACACCATATATTTT. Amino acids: CASSEEVVGPTSGNTIYF.

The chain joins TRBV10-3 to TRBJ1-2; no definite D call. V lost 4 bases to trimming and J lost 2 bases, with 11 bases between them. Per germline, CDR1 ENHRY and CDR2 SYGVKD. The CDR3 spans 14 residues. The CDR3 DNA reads TGTGCCATCAGTGTCGACCTAGGAAACTATGGCTACACCTTC. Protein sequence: CAISVDLGNYGYTF.

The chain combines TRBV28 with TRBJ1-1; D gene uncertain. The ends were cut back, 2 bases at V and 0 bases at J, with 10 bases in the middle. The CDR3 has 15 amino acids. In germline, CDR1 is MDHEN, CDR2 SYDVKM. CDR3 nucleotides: TGTGCCAGCAGTTTAGGGGTTCGAATGAACACTGAAGCTTTCTTT. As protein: CASSLGVRMNTEAFF. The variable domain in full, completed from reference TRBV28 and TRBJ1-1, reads DVKVTQSSRYLVKRTGEKVFLECVQDMDHENMFWYRQDPGLGLRLIYFSYDVKMKEKGDIPEGYSVSREKKERFSLILESASTNQTSMYLCASSLGVRMNTEAFFGQGTRLTVV.

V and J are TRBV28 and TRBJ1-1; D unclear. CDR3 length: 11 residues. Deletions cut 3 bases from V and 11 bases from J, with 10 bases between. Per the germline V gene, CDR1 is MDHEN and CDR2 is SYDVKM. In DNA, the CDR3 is TGTGCCAGCAGTTTCCTTTGGTCGGCTTTCTTT. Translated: CASSFLWSAFF.

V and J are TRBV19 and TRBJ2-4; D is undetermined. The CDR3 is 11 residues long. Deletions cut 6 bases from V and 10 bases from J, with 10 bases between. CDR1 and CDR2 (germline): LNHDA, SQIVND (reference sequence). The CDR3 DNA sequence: TGTGCCAGTAGGGCCCTTTGGATTCAGTACTTC. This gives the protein CASRALWIQYF. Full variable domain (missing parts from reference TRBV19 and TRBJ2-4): DGGITQSPKYLFRKEGQNVTLSCEQNLNHDAMYWYRQDPGQGLRLIYYSQIVNDFQKGDIAEGYSVSREKKESFPLTVTSAQKNPTAFYLCASRALWIQYFGAGTRLSVL.